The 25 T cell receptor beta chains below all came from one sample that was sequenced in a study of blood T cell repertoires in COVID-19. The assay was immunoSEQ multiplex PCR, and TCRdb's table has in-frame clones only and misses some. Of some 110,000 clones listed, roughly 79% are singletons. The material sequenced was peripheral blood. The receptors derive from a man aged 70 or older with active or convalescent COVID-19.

DNA for the CDR3: TGTGCCAGCAGTAAGAGAGCGGGGGGGAGCGAGCAGTACTTC. Amino acid sequence: CASSKRAGGSEQYF. The chain carries TRBV6-2 or TRBV6-3 and TRBJ2-7; TRBD2 matches 10 bases. J lost 6 bases, V lost 5 bases, and 7 bases had no gene match. CDR1 is MNHEY and CDR2 is SVGEGT in the germline V gene. This CDR3 has 14 residues.

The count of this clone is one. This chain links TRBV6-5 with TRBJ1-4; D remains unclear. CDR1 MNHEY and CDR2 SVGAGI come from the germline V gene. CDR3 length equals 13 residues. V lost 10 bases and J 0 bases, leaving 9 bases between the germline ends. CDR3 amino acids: CATRRTTNEKLFF. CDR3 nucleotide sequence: TGTGCCACCAGGCGGACAACTAATGAAAAACTGTTTTTT.

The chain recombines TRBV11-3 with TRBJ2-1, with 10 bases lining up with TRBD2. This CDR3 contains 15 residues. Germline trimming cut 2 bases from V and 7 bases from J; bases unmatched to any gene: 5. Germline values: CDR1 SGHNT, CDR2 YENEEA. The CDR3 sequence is CASSLLSSGSNEQFF. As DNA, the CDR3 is TGTGCCAGCAGCTTACTGTCTAGCGGGAGTAATGAGCAGTTCTTC.

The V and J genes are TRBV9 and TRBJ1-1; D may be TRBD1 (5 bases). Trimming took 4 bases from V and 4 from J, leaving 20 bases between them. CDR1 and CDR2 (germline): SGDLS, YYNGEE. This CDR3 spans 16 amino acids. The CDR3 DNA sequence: TGTGCCAGCAGCACGCCCGGGGGGTCCGGATTCACTGAAGCTTTCTTT. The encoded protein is CASSTPGGSGFTEAFF.

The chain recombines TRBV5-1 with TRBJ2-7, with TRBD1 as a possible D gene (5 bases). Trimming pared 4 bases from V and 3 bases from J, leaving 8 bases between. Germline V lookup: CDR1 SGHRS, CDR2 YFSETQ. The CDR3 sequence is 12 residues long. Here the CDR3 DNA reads TGCGCCAGCAGCCCGCAGGGCTACGAGCAGTACTTC. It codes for CASSPQGYEQYF.

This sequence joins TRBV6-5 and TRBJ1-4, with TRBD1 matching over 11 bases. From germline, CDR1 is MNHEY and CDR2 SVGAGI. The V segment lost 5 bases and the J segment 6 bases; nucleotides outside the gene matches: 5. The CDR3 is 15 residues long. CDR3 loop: CASSRTGGEYEKLFF. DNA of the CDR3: TGTGCCAGCAGTCGGACAGGGGGCGAGTATGAAAAACTGTTTTTT.

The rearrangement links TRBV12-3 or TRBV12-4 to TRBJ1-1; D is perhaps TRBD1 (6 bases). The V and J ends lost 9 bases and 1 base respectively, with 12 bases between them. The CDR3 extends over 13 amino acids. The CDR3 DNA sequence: TGTGCCAGTAGGGGGGGAGCGAACACTGAAGCTTTCTTT. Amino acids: CASRGGANTEAFF.

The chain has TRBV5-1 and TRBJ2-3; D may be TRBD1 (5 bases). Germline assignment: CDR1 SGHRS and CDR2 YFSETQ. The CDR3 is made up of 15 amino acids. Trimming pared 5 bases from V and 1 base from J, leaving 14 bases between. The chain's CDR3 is CASRPDSRGTDTQYF. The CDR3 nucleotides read TGCGCCAGCAGACCTGACAGCCGCGGCACAGATACGCAGTATTTT.

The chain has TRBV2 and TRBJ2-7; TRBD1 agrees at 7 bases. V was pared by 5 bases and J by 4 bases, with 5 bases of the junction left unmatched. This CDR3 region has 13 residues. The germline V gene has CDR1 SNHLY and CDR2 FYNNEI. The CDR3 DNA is TGTGCCAGCAGTAAACAGGGGTTGTACGAGCAGTACTTC. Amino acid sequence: CASSKQGLYEQYF.

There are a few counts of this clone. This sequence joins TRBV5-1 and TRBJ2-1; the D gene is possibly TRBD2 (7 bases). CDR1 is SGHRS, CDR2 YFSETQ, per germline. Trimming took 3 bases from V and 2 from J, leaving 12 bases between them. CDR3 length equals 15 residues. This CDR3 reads CASSSSGGTYNEQFF. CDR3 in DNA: TGCGCCAGCAGCTCCTCGGGGGGCACCTACAATGAGCAGTTCTTC. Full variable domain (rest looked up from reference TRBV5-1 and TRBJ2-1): KAGVTQTPRYLIKTRGQQVTLSCSPISGHRSVSWYQQTPGQGLQFLFEYFSETQRNKGNFPGRFSGRQFSNSRSEMNVSTLELGDSALYLCASSSSGGTYNEQFFGPGTRLTVL.

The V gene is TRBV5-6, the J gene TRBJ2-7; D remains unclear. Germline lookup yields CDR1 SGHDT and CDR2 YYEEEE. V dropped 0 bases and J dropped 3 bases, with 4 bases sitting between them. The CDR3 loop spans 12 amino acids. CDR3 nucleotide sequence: TGTGCCAGCAGCTTGGCCTTCTACGAGCAGTACTTC. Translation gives CASSLAFYEQYF.

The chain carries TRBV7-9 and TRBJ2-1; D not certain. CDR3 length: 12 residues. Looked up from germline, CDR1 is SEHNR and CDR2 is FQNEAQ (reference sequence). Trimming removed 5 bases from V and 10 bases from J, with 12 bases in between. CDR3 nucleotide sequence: TGTGCCAGCAGCATTGAGACTCGGGAGCAGTTCTTC. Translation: CASSIETREQFF.

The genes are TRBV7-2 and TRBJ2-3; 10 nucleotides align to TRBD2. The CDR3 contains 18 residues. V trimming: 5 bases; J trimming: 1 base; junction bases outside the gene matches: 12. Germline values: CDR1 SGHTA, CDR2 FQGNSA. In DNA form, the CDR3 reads TGTGCCAGCAGCCGTGTCCTAGCGGGAGTTTTTGGCACAGATACGCAGTATTTT. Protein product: CASSRVLAGVFGTDTQYF.

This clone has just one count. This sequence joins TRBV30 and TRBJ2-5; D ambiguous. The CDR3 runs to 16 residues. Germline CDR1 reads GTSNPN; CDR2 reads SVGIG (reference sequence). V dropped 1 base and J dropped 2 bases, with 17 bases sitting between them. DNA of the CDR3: TGTGCCTGGAGTGGCCCGACTCTTTTGTTACAAGAGACCCAGTACTTC. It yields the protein CAWSGPTLLLQETQYF.

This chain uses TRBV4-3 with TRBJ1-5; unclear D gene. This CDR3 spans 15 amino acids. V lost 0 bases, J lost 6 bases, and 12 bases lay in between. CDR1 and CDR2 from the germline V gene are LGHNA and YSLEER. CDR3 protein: CASSQDMGGSQPQHF. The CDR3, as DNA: TGCGCCAGCAGCCAAGATATGGGAGGCAGTCAGCCCCAGCATTTT.

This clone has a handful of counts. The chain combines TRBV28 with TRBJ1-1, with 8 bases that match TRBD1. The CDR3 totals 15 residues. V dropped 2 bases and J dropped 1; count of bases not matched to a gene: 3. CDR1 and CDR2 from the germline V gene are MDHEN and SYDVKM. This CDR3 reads CASSLGDRRNTEAFF. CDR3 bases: TGTGCCAGCAGTTTAGGGGACAGGAGGAACACTGAAGCTTTCTTT. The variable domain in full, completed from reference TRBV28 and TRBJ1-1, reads DVKVTQSSRYLVKRTGEKVFLECVQDMDHENMFWYRQDPGLGLRLIYFSYDVKMKEKGDIPEGYSVSREKKERFSLILESASTNQTSMYLCASSLGDRRNTEAFFGQGTRLTVV.

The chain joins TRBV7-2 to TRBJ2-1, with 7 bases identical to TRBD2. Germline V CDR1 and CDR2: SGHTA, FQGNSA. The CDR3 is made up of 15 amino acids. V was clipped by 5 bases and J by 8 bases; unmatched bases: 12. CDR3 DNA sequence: TGTGCCAGCAGCCCCTGGGGGGAGGGGCGCCATGAGCAGTTCTTC. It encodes CASSPWGEGRHEQFF.

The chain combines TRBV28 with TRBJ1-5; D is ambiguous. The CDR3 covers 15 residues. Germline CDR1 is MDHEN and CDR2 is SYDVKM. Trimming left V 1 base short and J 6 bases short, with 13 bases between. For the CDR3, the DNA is TGTGCCAGCAGTTTATCGGGGTCAGCAGGTCAGCCCCAGCATTTT. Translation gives CASSLSGSAGQPQHF.

The CDR3 sequence: CASSSRTGSDTQYF. The CDR3 DNA is TGTGCCAGCAGCTCTCGGACAGGCTCAGATACGCAGTATTTT. V and J are TRBV11-3 and TRBJ2-3, with 7 nucleotides matching TRBD1. Germline V gene sequence: CDR1 SGHNT, CDR2 YENEEA. This CDR3 comprises 14 residues. Trimming removed 4 bases from V and 4 bases from J; junction bases left unmatched: 5.

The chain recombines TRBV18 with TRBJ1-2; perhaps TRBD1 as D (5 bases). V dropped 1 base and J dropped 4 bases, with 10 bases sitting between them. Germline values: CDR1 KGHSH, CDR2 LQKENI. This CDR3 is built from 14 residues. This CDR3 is CASSPLDIRYGYTF. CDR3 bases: TGTGCCAGCTCACCACTGGACATACGCTATGGCTACACCTTC.

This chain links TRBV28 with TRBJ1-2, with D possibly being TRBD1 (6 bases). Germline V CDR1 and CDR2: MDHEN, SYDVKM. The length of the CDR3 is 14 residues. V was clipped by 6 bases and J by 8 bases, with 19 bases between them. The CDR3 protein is CASSRGSADRGYTF. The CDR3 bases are TGTGCCAGCAGCCGTGGGTCAGCCGACAGGGGCTACACCTTC.

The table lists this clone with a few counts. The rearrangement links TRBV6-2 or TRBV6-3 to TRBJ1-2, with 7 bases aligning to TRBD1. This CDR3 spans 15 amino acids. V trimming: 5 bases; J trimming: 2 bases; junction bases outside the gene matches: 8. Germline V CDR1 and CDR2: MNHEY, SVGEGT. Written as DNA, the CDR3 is TGTGCCAGCAGTACCCCGGACAGGATAAACTATGGCTACACCTTC. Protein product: CASSTPDRINYGYTF.

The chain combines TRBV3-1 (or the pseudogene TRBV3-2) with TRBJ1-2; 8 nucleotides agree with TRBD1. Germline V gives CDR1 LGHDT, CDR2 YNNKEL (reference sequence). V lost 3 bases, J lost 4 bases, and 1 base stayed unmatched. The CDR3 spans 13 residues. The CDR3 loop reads CASSHGQGYGYTF. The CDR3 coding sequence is TGTGCCAGCAGCCATGGACAGGGCTATGGCTACACCTTC.

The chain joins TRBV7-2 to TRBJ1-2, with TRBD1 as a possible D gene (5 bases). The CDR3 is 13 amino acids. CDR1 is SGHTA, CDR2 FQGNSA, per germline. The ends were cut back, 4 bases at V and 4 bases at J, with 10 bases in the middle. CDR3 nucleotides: TGTGCCAGCAGCTCAACAGGAATCTATGGCTACACCTTC. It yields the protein CASSSTGIYGYTF.

The CDR3 bases are TGTGCCAGCAGCGTAGAAGGGATGACAGGACGAAATCAGCCCCAGCATTTT. Protein product: CASSVEGMTGRNQPQHF. V and J are TRBV7-7 and TRBJ1-5; tentative D call: TRBD1 (6 bases). This CDR3 comprises 17 residues. The germline V gene has CDR1 SSHAT and CDR2 FNYEAQ (reference sequence). Trimming removed 5 bases from V and 4 bases from J, with 21 bases in between.